These T cell receptor beta chains were read from a single sample in a study of shared clonotypes between healthy human individuals. Profiled with immunoSEQ multiplex PCR; TCRdb holds only in-frame clones, not every one. The sample lists 1,100,000 or so clones; about 84% were seen once. The sequenced sample consisted of memory CD4+ T cells from PBMCs. The receptors here all came from a man between 18 and 35 years old in good health. Some clones in this sample may be carry-over from other donors' samples. The conserved cysteine and the conserved F or W are not part of the CDR3 here. Each record gives: V gene, J gene, clone size, CDR3 protein. The listing skips clone size in some rows; elsewhere it reads once, few, many or a size class.

>TRBV5-1|TRBJ2-1|NA
ASSWGLASNEQF
>TRBV5-1|TRBJ1-2|few
ASTRGEANYGYT
>TRBV19|TRBJ2-7|NA
ATRPDGTSGRSAEQY
>TRBV5-1|TRBJ1-1|NA
ASSLRQEAAF
>TRBV6-5|TRBJ2-1|NA
ASHSSGGRNEQF
>TRBV29-1|TRBJ1-2|NA
SVVIGGDLHT
>TRBV7-9|TRBJ2-2|NA
ASSTGTSGTGELF
>TRBV30|TRBJ1-2|NA
AWSVSVSGYT
>TRBV28|TRBJ2-3|NA
ASSFWGLAGGRTADTQY
>TRBV29-1|TRBJ1-2|NA
SVGSEYLNYGYT
>TRBV10-3|TRBJ1-5|NA
AISTGGGEQPQH
>TRBV7-2|TRBJ1-5|NA
ASSPRVSNQPQH
>TRBV10-3|TRBJ1-3|few
AISEDRDGNTIY
>TRBV6-1|TRBJ2-3|many
ASSEVGVGRDTQY
>TRBV28|TRBJ1-5|NA
ASSFSRGDGQPQH
>TRBV5-1|TRBJ2-5|NA
ASSRDSQETQY